A selection of T cell receptor beta chains follows, all from one sample in a study of blood T cell repertoires in COVID-19. Sequencing was performed with immunoSEQ multiplex PCR; in TCRdb, only in-frame clones are kept and a portion is missing. The sample contains a few hundred thousand clones, about 91% of which appear only once. The sequenced sample was peripheral blood. Every receptor here comes from a woman aged 30 to 39 with COVID-19, enrolled during active disease. Both conserved end residues are part of each CDR3. Each record gives: clone size, J gene, V gene, D gene, CDR3 DNA, CDR3 protein. The D gene is left open where the match is weak. Size values are once, few and many counts, or a class for expanded clones, and some rows have none.

abundance: .
j_gene: TRBJ2-5
v_gene: TRBV7-2
d_gene: TRBD2
CDR3nt: TGTGCCAGCATCTATATGGGGGGGGAGACCCAGTACTTC
CDR3aa: CASIYMGGETQYF

abundance: .
j_gene: TRBJ1-1
v_gene: TRBV12-3/TRBV12-4
d_gene: .
CDR3nt: TGTGCCAGCAGTCCACGGGGGGGCTCTGGGGCTTTCTTT
CDR3aa: CASSPRGGSGAFF

abundance: .
j_gene: TRBJ2-3
v_gene: TRBV5-1
d_gene: .
CDR3nt: TGCGCCAGCAGCTTAGAGACAGGAACCCGCCCAGATACGCAGTATTTT
CDR3aa: CASSLETGTRPDTQYF

abundance: .
j_gene: TRBJ2-1
v_gene: TRBV3-1/TRBV3-2
d_gene: TRBD2
CDR3nt: TGTGCCAGCAGCGCGGGCGGGGGAACTTACAATGAGCAGTTCTTC
CDR3aa: CASSAGGGTYNEQFF

abundance: .
j_gene: TRBJ1-6
v_gene: TRBV2
d_gene: .
CDR3nt: TGTGCCATCCAACAGGGAAGGTCCTATAATTCACCCCTCCACTTT
CDR3aa: CAIQQGRSYNSPLHF

abundance: .
j_gene: TRBJ1-1
v_gene: TRBV7-9
d_gene: .
CDR3nt: TGTGCCAGCAGCTTTACAGAGCCCGGGGATGCTTTCTTT
CDR3aa: CASSFTEPGDAFF

abundance: .
j_gene: TRBJ1-4
v_gene: TRBV7-2
d_gene: .
CDR3nt: TGTGCCAGCAGCTTAGATCCGGGATTGAGTGAAAAACTGTTTTTT
CDR3aa: CASSLDPGLSEKLFF

abundance: .
j_gene: TRBJ1-3
v_gene: TRBV6-1
d_gene: .
CDR3nt: TGTGCCAGCAGCGGACAGTCCTCTCCTGGAAACACCATATATTTT
CDR3aa: CASSGQSSPGNTIYF

abundance: .
j_gene: TRBJ2-1
v_gene: TRBV4-1
d_gene: TRBD2
CDR3nt: TGCGCCAGCAGCCAAGACAGCGGGGGATCTAATGAGCAGTTCTTC
CDR3aa: CASSQDSGGSNEQFF

abundance: .
j_gene: TRBJ2-1
v_gene: TRBV11-3
d_gene: .
CDR3nt: TGTGCCAGCAGCTTATTTGGGTCAGGTAGAAATGAGCAGTTCTTC
CDR3aa: CASSLFGSGRNEQFF

abundance: .
j_gene: TRBJ1-5
v_gene: TRBV12-3/TRBV12-4
d_gene: .
CDR3nt: TGTGCCAGCAGTTTCCTAGAGCGAGGCACCCAGCATTTT
CDR3aa: CASSFLERGTQHF

abundance: once
j_gene: TRBJ2-3
v_gene: TRBV28
d_gene: .
CDR3nt: TGTGCCAGCAGTTTGAGGGACTTCCTGGGGGATACGCAGTATTTT
CDR3aa: CASSLRDFLGDTQYF

abundance: once
j_gene: TRBJ1-3
v_gene: TRBV7-9
d_gene: .
CDR3nt: TGTGCCAGCAGCCCCCAGGGAGGGATGGACACCATATATTTT
CDR3aa: CASSPQGGMDTIYF

abundance: .
j_gene: TRBJ1-1
v_gene: TRBV9
d_gene: .
CDR3nt: TGTGCCAGCAGCGAGGCAGGGAGGGTGAACACTGAAGCTTTCTTT
CDR3aa: CASSEAGRVNTEAFF

abundance: few
j_gene: TRBJ1-3
v_gene: TRBV6-2/TRBV6-3
d_gene: .
CDR3nt: TGTGCCAGCAGTTGGACAGATCTCTCTGGAAACACCATATATTTT
CDR3aa: CASSWTDLSGNTIYF

abundance: .
j_gene: TRBJ2-7
v_gene: TRBV24-1
d_gene: TRBD2
CDR3nt: TGTGCCACCAGTGATTCCGGGGGGTACCCAACCTACGAGCAGTACTTC
CDR3aa: CATSDSGGYPTYEQYF

abundance: .
j_gene: TRBJ1-6
v_gene: TRBV2
d_gene: TRBD1
CDR3nt: TGTGCCAGCAGTGTCGGACAGGTGAATTCACCCCTCCACTTT
CDR3aa: CASSVGQVNSPLHF

abundance: few
j_gene: TRBJ1-5
v_gene: TRBV10-3
d_gene: TRBD1
CDR3nt: TGTGCCATCAGTGAGTCTGGGGACAGGGCAGGCAATCAGCCCCAGCATTTT
CDR3aa: CAISESGDRAGNQPQHF

abundance: .
j_gene: TRBJ2-5
v_gene: TRBV25-1
d_gene: .
CDR3nt: TGTGCCAGCACCTACCAAGAGACCCAGTACTTC
CDR3aa: CASTYQETQYF

abundance: .
j_gene: TRBJ1-5
v_gene: TRBV15
d_gene: .
CDR3nt: TGTGCCACCAGCAGAGGACAAACAGGGTCCCATCAGCCCCAGCATTTT
CDR3aa: CATSRGQTGSHQPQHF

abundance: .
j_gene: TRBJ1-2
v_gene: TRBV18
d_gene: TRBD1
CDR3nt: TGTGCCAGCTCACTCCCGGGACAGGGGGTCTATGGCTACACCTTC
CDR3aa: CASSLPGQGVYGYTF

abundance: few
j_gene: TRBJ1-3
v_gene: TRBV7-2
d_gene: .
CDR3nt: TGTGCCAGCAGCCAAACCCTGGGCAACTCGTTAAACACCATATATTTT
CDR3aa: CASSQTLGNSLNTIYF

abundance: .
j_gene: TRBJ1-2
v_gene: TRBV7-8
d_gene: .
CDR3nt: TGTGCCAGCAGCTGGCAGATAGACAGGTCAAGGGTAGATGGCTACACCTTC
CDR3aa: CASSWQIDRSRVDGYTF

abundance: .
j_gene: TRBJ2-7
v_gene: TRBV2
d_gene: TRBD1
CDR3nt: TGTGCCAGCGGGGACAGGGTGACGAACGAGCAGTACTTC
CDR3aa: CASGDRVTNEQYF

abundance: .
j_gene: TRBJ2-3
v_gene: TRBV27
d_gene: .
CDR3nt: TGTGCCAGCAGTTTATCCGGACTCACGACAGATACGCAGTATTTT
CDR3aa: CASSLSGLTTDTQYF

abundance: once
j_gene: TRBJ2-1
v_gene: TRBV7-2
d_gene: TRBD2
CDR3nt: TGTGCCAGCAGCTTAGTGTACTCCGGGGGGGCAGATGAGCAGTTCTTC
CDR3aa: CASSLVYSGGADEQFF

abundance: .
j_gene: TRBJ1-2
v_gene: TRBV7-9
d_gene: .
CDR3nt: TGTGCCAGCAGCTTAGCGGGCAGTAGCTATGGCTACACCTTC
CDR3aa: CASSLAGSSYGYTF

abundance: .
j_gene: TRBJ2-2
v_gene: TRBV4-1
d_gene: TRBD2
CDR3nt: TGCGCCAGCAGCCAAGATAGCGGGCGGACCGGGGAGCTGTTTTTT
CDR3aa: CASSQDSGRTGELFF

abundance: .
j_gene: TRBJ2-5
v_gene: TRBV5-1
d_gene: .
CDR3nt: TGCGCCAGCAGCTGGACAGACCAAGAGACCCAGTACTTC
CDR3aa: CASSWTDQETQYF

abundance: .
j_gene: TRBJ1-2
v_gene: TRBV2
d_gene: .
CDR3nt: TGTGCCAGCAGTGAAAGAGGGAATTCAGCTAACTATGGCTACACCTTC
CDR3aa: CASSERGNSANYGYTF

abundance: .
j_gene: TRBJ2-7
v_gene: TRBV11-3
d_gene: .
CDR3nt: TGTGCCAGCAGCCCCGGGACTTTCTACGAGCAGTACTTC
CDR3aa: CASSPGTFYEQYF

abundance: .
j_gene: TRBJ2-2
v_gene: TRBV6-5
d_gene: .
CDR3nt: TGTGCCAGTCCGGTCGGGGCGAACACCGGGGAGCTGTTTTTT
CDR3aa: CASPVGANTGELFF

abundance: .
j_gene: TRBJ1-1
v_gene: TRBV3-1/TRBV3-2
d_gene: TRBD1
CDR3nt: TGTGCCAGCAGCCCTAACAGGGGTTCTGAAGCTTTCTTT
CDR3aa: CASSPNRGSEAFF

abundance: few
j_gene: TRBJ1-4
v_gene: TRBV3-1/TRBV3-2
d_gene: .
CDR3nt: TGTGCCAGCAGCCAAGTCCCCAACAGGTTTAATGAAAAACTGTTTTTT
CDR3aa: CASSQVPNRFNEKLFF

abundance: .
j_gene: TRBJ1-1
v_gene: TRBV27
d_gene: .
CDR3nt: TGTGCCAGCAGTTCAAACACTGAAGCTTTCTTT
CDR3aa: CASSSNTEAFF

abundance: .
j_gene: TRBJ2-1
v_gene: TRBV4-2
d_gene: .
CDR3nt: TGTGCCAGCAGCCAAGCATTCCTAACCTACAATGAGCAGTTCTTC
CDR3aa: CASSQAFLTYNEQFF

abundance: .
j_gene: TRBJ1-3
v_gene: TRBV4-2
d_gene: TRBD1
CDR3nt: TGTGCCAGCAGCCCAGGGGGCTCTGGAAACACCATATATTTT
CDR3aa: CASSPGGSGNTIYF

abundance: once
j_gene: TRBJ1-1
v_gene: TRBV3-1/TRBV3-2
d_gene: .
CDR3nt: TGTGCCAGCAGCCAAGATACAGGGTTTAATCCTGAAGCTTTCTTT
CDR3aa: CASSQDTGFNPEAFF

abundance: .
j_gene: TRBJ1-2
v_gene: TRBV4-2
d_gene: TRBD1
CDR3nt: TGTGCCAGCAGCCCGTTGGGACAGGGTGAGGGGAACGGCTACACCTTC
CDR3aa: CASSPLGQGEGNGYTF

abundance: .
j_gene: TRBJ1-2
v_gene: TRBV4-2
d_gene: .
CDR3nt: TGTGCCAGCAGCCAAGATGCGGCGAGCTATGGCTACACCTTC
CDR3aa: CASSQDAASYGYTF

abundance: once
j_gene: TRBJ1-1
v_gene: TRBV6-2/TRBV6-3
d_gene: TRBD1
CDR3nt: TGTGCCAGCAGTTCCACAGGGGCGGACTACTTATCCGACACTGAAGCTTTCTTT
CDR3aa: CASSSTGADYLSDTEAFF

abundance: .
j_gene: TRBJ1-1
v_gene: TRBV10-3
d_gene: .
CDR3nt: TGTGCCATCAGTGATAAGACAGGTTGGAACACTGAAGCTTTCTTT
CDR3aa: CAISDKTGWNTEAFF

abundance: .
j_gene: TRBJ2-1
v_gene: TRBV5-5
d_gene: TRBD2
CDR3nt: TGTGCCAGCAGCTTGAGGGCTAGCGGGGGGAATGAGCAGTTCTTC
CDR3aa: CASSLRASGGNEQFF

abundance: .
j_gene: TRBJ2-2
v_gene: TRBV21-1
d_gene: .
CDR3nt: TGTGCCAGCAGCAAAGGGGCGTTTCAGCCCGGGGAGCTGTTTTTT
CDR3aa: CASSKGAFQPGELFF

abundance: .
j_gene: TRBJ1-6
v_gene: TRBV19
d_gene: .
CDR3nt: TGTGCCAGTAGTTCACGACGGGAAAATTCACCCCTCCACTTT
CDR3aa: CASSSRRENSPLHF

abundance: .
j_gene: TRBJ2-2
v_gene: TRBV7-9
d_gene: .
CDR3nt: TGTGCCAGCAGCTTAGCGGGGGGAACCACCGGGGAGCTGTTTTTT
CDR3aa: CASSLAGGTTGELFF

abundance: few
j_gene: TRBJ1-2
v_gene: TRBV6-1
d_gene: .
CDR3nt: TGTGCCAGCAGTGAAGCGCGGGGATTAGGAAACTATGGCTACACCTTC
CDR3aa: CASSEARGLGNYGYTF

abundance: .
j_gene: TRBJ1-5
v_gene: TRBV2
d_gene: .
CDR3nt: TGTGCCAGCAGTTTAGCGTTTAGCAATCAGCCCCAGCATTTT
CDR3aa: CASSLAFSNQPQHF

abundance: .
j_gene: TRBJ2-3
v_gene: TRBV30
d_gene: TRBD1
CDR3nt: TGTGCCTGGAGTGTGGGGACAGGGAAGACAGATACGCAGTATTTT
CDR3aa: CAWSVGTGKTDTQYF

abundance: .
j_gene: TRBJ1-6
v_gene: TRBV7-9
d_gene: TRBD1
CDR3nt: TGTGCCAGCAGCTTAGAGGCCCCCGGGACAGGGACCAATTCACCCCTCCACTTT
CDR3aa: CASSLEAPGTGTNSPLHF

abundance: .
j_gene: TRBJ1-4
v_gene: TRBV30
d_gene: .
CDR3nt: TGTGCCTGGAGTGTAGGGTGGGCCCGGGAGATTAATGAAAAACTGTTTTTT
CDR3aa: CAWSVGWAREINEKLFF

abundance: .
j_gene: TRBJ2-2
v_gene: TRBV4-1
d_gene: TRBD2
CDR3nt: TGCGCCAGCAGCCATTCCGGGACTAGCGCCGGGGAGCTGTTTTTT
CDR3aa: CASSHSGTSAGELFF

abundance: .
j_gene: TRBJ1-3
v_gene: TRBV3-1/TRBV3-2
d_gene: .
CDR3nt: TGTGCCAGCAGCCAAGGCGGGCAGTTATATTTT
CDR3aa: CASSQGGQLYF

abundance: .
j_gene: TRBJ2-3
v_gene: TRBV11-3
d_gene: .
CDR3nt: TGTGCCAGCAGCTTCGGGTCAGATACGCAGTATTTT
CDR3aa: CASSFGSDTQYF

abundance: few
j_gene: TRBJ1-3
v_gene: TRBV14
d_gene: .
CDR3nt: TGTGCCAGCAGCCAAGATTTGTTCGTCTCTGGAAACACCATATATTTT
CDR3aa: CASSQDLFVSGNTIYF

abundance: .
j_gene: TRBJ1-1
v_gene: TRBV9
d_gene: TRBD1
CDR3nt: TGTGCCAGCAGCGTATTTTCTGGGACAGATAAGAACACTGAAGCTTTCTTT
CDR3aa: CASSVFSGTDKNTEAFF

abundance: few
j_gene: TRBJ2-1
v_gene: TRBV5-4
d_gene: TRBD2
CDR3nt: TGTGCCAGCAGCAAGACTAGCGGGGACTACAATGAGCAGTTCTTC
CDR3aa: CASSKTSGDYNEQFF

abundance: .
j_gene: TRBJ1-1
v_gene: TRBV9
d_gene: .
CDR3nt: TGTGCCAGCAGCCCTAGGGGAGGTGGGAAAGGAGTTGGAGCTTTCTTT
CDR3aa: CASSPRGGGKGVGAFF

abundance: .
j_gene: TRBJ2-2
v_gene: TRBV9
d_gene: .
CDR3nt: TGTGCCAGCAGCGTCCAGGGGACGAACACCGGGGAGCTGTTTTTT
CDR3aa: CASSVQGTNTGELFF